The 27 T cell receptor beta chains reported below all come from one sample, sequenced in a study of T-cell memory formation after mild COVID-19. TCRdb fed the 5' RACE reads into MiXCR, producing one record per CDR3 protein. Of 75,000 to 95,000 distinct CDR3 sequences listed, around 15% are singletons. The sequenced sample was PBMCs or a T cell subset sorted from them (not recorded which). All receptors come from a young man who had mild COVID-19 (a few samples of this study predate the infection). Cell type and time point are not known.

This clonotype was picked up a small number of times. This chain connects TRBV19 to TRBJ2-2, with D perhaps matching TRBD2 (6 bases). The CDR3 totals 15 residues. Germline CDR1 and CDR2: LNHDA and SQIVND (reference sequence). Trimming took off 4 bases at V and 0 bases at J, with 9 bases between the two ends. The CDR3 nucleotides read TGTGCCAGTAGTAGCGGGATCGCGAACACCGGGGAGCTGTTTTTT. Its protein is CASSSGIANTGELFF.

This clonotype was recorded a few times. The V and J genes are TRBV10-3 and TRBJ2-2, with D tentatively TRBD2 (6 bases). The CDR3 length is 14 residues. V lost 10 bases and J lost 2, with 14 bases in between. CDR1 is ENHRY, CDR2 SYGVKD, per germline. The DNA for the CDR3 is TGTGCCACTTCCCGGACTACAAACACCGGGGAGCTGTTTTTT. Protein product: CATSRTTNTGELFF.

This clonotype was detected only a few times. This chain connects TRBV18 to TRBJ2-7; perhaps TRBD1 as D (6 bases). Germline CDR1 KGHSH, CDR2 LQKENI. V lost 3 bases, J lost 0 bases, and 15 bases lay in between. The CDR3 spans 16 residues. Written as DNA, the CDR3 is TGTGCCAGCTCACCTACGGACAGACAAAGCTCCTACGAGCAGTACTTC. Translating gives CASSPTDRQSSYEQYF.

This chain links TRBV7-6 with TRBJ2-3; 7 bases are shared with TRBD2. V was pared by 1 base and J by 1 base, with 5 bases of the junction left unmatched. CDR3 length: 16 amino acids. CDR1 and CDR2 (germline): SGHVS, FNYEAQ. CDR3: CASSLVGGSRTDTQYF. The CDR3 DNA is TGTGCCAGCAGCTTAGTGGGGGGGTCGCGCACAGATACGCAGTATTTT.

This clonotype has at least ten counts. The chain links TRBV7-9 to TRBJ2-2, with 9 bases fitting TRBD2. V was clipped by 3 bases and J by 0 bases; unmatched bases: 2. The CDR3 has 16 amino acids. The germline CDR1 and CDR2 sequences are SEHNR and FQNEAQ (reference sequence). CDR3 amino acids: CASSFLAGANTGELFF. CDR3 nucleotides: TGTGCCAGCAGCTTCTTAGCGGGGGCGAACACCGGGGAGCTGTTTTTT. Based on the CDR3 plus reference TRBV7-9 and TRBJ2-2, the full variable domain is DTGVSQNPRHKITKRGQNVTFRCDPISEHNRLYWYRQTLGQGPEFLTYFQNEAQLEKSRLLSDRFSAERPKGSFSTLEIQRTEQGDSAMYLCASSFLAGANTGELFFGEGSRLTVL.

The rearrangement uses TRBV29-1 and TRBJ2-2, with D perhaps TRBD2 (5 bases). From germline, CDR1 is SQVTM and CDR2 ANQGSEA. The CDR3 is 15 amino acids. Trimming removed 6 bases from V and 3 bases from J, with 17 bases in between. CDR3 protein: CSVDSGNRDTGELFF. CDR3 sequence (DNA): TGCAGCGTGGACTCGGGGAATAGGGACACCGGGGAGCTGTTTTTT.

In this sample, this clonotype turned up many times. The chain has TRBV5-1 and TRBJ2-7, with 8 nucleotides matching TRBD1. The CDR3 is 15 residues long. CDR1 SGHRS and CDR2 YFSETQ come from the germline V gene. J gave up 2 bases and V 3 bases, and 7 bases lay outside the gene matches. This CDR3 reads CASSWTGLGAYEQYF. CDR3 nucleotides: TGCGCCAGCAGCTGGACAGGGCTTGGAGCCTACGAGCAGTACTTC.

The chain is built from TRBV6-5 and TRBJ2-5; TRBD2 is a possible D gene (5 bases). The CDR3 covers 13 residues. Trimming took 11 bases from V and 0 from J, leaving 13 bases between them. From germline, CDR1 is MNHEY and CDR2 SVGAGI. CDR3 in amino acids: CAAGEGNQETQYF. In DNA form, the CDR3 reads TGTGCCGCAGGAGAGGGAAACCAAGAGACCCAGTACTTC.

There are a few counts of this clonotype. V and J are TRBV12-3 or TRBV12-4 and TRBJ2-3, with TRBD2 identical over 8 bases. The V gene end was trimmed by 5 bases and the J gene end by 4 bases; junction bases not matched to a gene: 5. CDR3 length: 14 residues. DNA for the CDR3: TGTGCCAGCAGTCCGGGAGGGAGCGCAGATACGCAGTATTTT. Its protein product is CASSPGGSADTQYF.

This clonotype was detected a few times. The CDR3 here is CSVVDNYGYTF. The CDR3 coding sequence is TGCAGCGTTGTCGATAACTATGGCTACACCTTC. This chain connects TRBV29-1 to TRBJ1-2; D not certain. Trimming took 4 bases from V and 1 from J, leaving 4 bases between them. Germline V gene data show CDR1 as SQVTM and CDR2 as ANQGSEA. The CDR3 contains 11 residues.

This clonotype was observed a handful of times. The chain joins TRBV12-2 to TRBJ2-4; TRBD1 is the table's D call, not checked against the DNA. TRBV12-2 is flagged as a pseudogene. This CDR3 is built from 15 residues. The CDR3 coding sequence is TGTGCAAGTCGCTCCAGGGGGCAGGACAAAAACATTCAGTACTTC. It specifies CASRSRGQDKNIQYF.

There are a few counts of this clonotype. The CDR3 nucleotides are TGTGCCACCAGCAGTACTAGGACAGGGAGCTCCTACGAGCAGTACTTC. Its translation is CATSSTRTGSSYEQYF. The V call is TRBV15, the J call TRBJ2-7, with 8 bases that match TRBD1. CDR1 and CDR2 from the germline V gene are LNHNV and YYDKDF (reference sequence). Germline trimming cut 3 bases from V and 0 bases from J; bases unmatched to any gene: 7. This CDR3 spans 16 amino acids.

This clonotype was detected many times. The chain joins TRBV4-2 to TRBJ2-1; D is perhaps TRBD2 (6 bases). The germline CDR1 and CDR2 sequences are LGHNA and YNFKEQ. This CDR3 spans 16 amino acids. V was clipped by 0 bases and J by 1 base, with 10 bases between them. The CDR3 DNA sequence: TGTGCCAGCAGCCAAGATTGGGGAGGATCCTACAATGAGCAGTTCTTC. Residues: CASSQDWGGSYNEQFF.

The table lists this clonotype with many counts. The rearrangement links TRBV15 to TRBJ1-2; TRBD1 matches at 7 bases. This CDR3 has 14 amino acids. Germline trimming cut 4 bases from V and 8 bases from J; bases unmatched to any gene: 10. The germline gives CDR1 LNHNV, CDR2 YYDKDF (reference sequence). CDR3 amino acids: CATSMGEQGYGYTF. CDR3 nucleotide sequence: TGTGCCACCAGCATGGGCGAACAGGGGTACGGCTACACCTTC.

The chain carries TRBV5-1 and TRBJ1-6; TRBD1 is a possible D gene (5 bases). Trimming took 4 bases from V and 11 from J, leaving 16 bases between them. The CDR3 covers 14 residues. CDR1 is SGHRS, CDR2 YFSETQ, per germline. This CDR3 reads CASSPDTGRAPLHF. The CDR3 coding sequence is TGCGCCAGCAGCCCTGACACGGGCAGGGCACCCCTCCACTTT.

At least ten counts were recorded for this clonotype. The V and J genes are TRBV29-1 and TRBJ1-2, with D unclear. With 1 base removed from V and 8 bases from J, the gap between germline ends came to 17 bases. Looked up from germline, CDR1 is SQVTM and CDR2 is ANQGSEA. The CDR3 has 14 residues. The CDR3 sequence: CSVEGVDLLRGYTF. CDR3 nucleotides: TGCAGCGTTGAAGGGGTCGACTTACTGAGGGGCTACACCTTC.

V usage is TRBV27 and J usage is TRBJ2-3, with 7 nucleotides matching TRBD2. The CDR3 consists of 17 residues. The V gene end was trimmed by 6 bases and the J gene end by 2 bases; junction bases not matched to a gene: 14. CDR1 and CDR2 (germline): MNHEY, SMNVEV (reference sequence). The CDR3 loop is CASSSIGGGGVTDTQYF. In nucleotides, the CDR3 is TGTGCCAGCAGCTCTATAGGTGGGGGGGGGGTCACAGATACGCAGTATTTT.

This clonotype was seen more than once but under ten times. The chain has TRBV10-2 and TRBJ2-3; TRBD2 aligns across 11 bases. Germline V gene data show CDR1 as WSHSY and CDR2 as SAAADI. This CDR3 spans 16 amino acids. The V gene end was trimmed by 6 bases and the J gene end by 3 bases; junction bases not matched to a gene: 8. The CDR3 here is CASRELAGDTTDTQYF. CDR3 nucleotides: TGCGCCAGCAGGGAACTAGCGGGGGATACTACAGATACGCAGTATTTT.

This clonotype showed up just a few times. V usage is TRBV7-9 and J usage is TRBJ2-6, with D unclear. Trimming cost V 1 base and J 4 bases, with 11 bases left between them. Germline V lookup: CDR1 SEHNR, CDR2 FQNEAQ (reference sequence). The CDR3 length is 16 residues. CDR3 amino acids: CASSLVGVVGANVLTF. For the CDR3, the DNA is TGTGCCAGCAGCTTAGTCGGCGTTGTCGGGGCCAACGTCCTGACTTTC.

This clonotype was seen a few times. The J gene is TRBJ2-5, the V gene TRBV4-1; TRBD1 might be the D (6 bases). The CDR3 covers 15 residues. The V gene's germline CDR1 is MGHRA and CDR2 YSYEKL. V was cut by 1 base and J by 3 bases, with 12 bases left in between. CDR3 nucleotide sequence: TGCGCCAGCAGCCAAGGGCCCCAGGGGAAAGAGACCCAGTACTTC. Translating it yields CASSQGPQGKETQYF.

This clonotype was recorded a few times. The gene calls are TRBV5-6 and TRBJ2-4; possible D gene TRBD2, 5 bases. Germline V gene data show CDR1 as SGHDT and CDR2 as YYEEEE. CDR3 size: 15 residues. Trimming left V 6 bases short and J 1 base short, with 14 bases between. Here the CDR3 reads CASTRYGLAKNIQYF. CDR3 nucleotides: TGTGCCAGCACCCGTTACGGACTTGCCAAAAACATTCAGTACTTC.

This clonotype was counted between two and nine times. The rearrangement joins TRBV4-3 to TRBJ2-2; the D is unclear. Trimming cost V 1 base and J 6 bases, with 3 bases left between them. The germline V gene encodes CDR1 LGHNA and CDR2 YSLEER. CDR3 length equals 12 residues. CDR3 sequence: CASSQVPGELFF. CDR3 DNA: TGCGCCAGCAGCCAAGTTCCCGGGGAGCTGTTTTTT.

The V call is TRBV12-5, the J call TRBJ2-5, with D perhaps given as TRBD1 or TRBD2 (5 bases each). Germline assignment: CDR1 LGHNT and CDR2 FRNRAP. The CDR3 spans 13 residues. The V gene lost 7 bases and the J gene lost 7 bases, with 16 bases spanning the gap. The DNA for the CDR3 is TGTGCTAGTGCTACGAGGGGAGATGGGACCCAGTACTTC. Protein sequence: CASATRGDGTQYF.

The CDR3 DNA reads as TGTGCCAGCAGCAAGAGAGGGTGGGAGAGCTCCTACGAGCAGTACGTC. Amino acids: CASSKRGWESSYEQYV. The chain is built from TRBV21-1 and TRBJ2-7; TRBD2 reflects the table's D call only, with no check against the DNA. TRBV21-1 has pseudogene status. This CDR3 has 16 amino acids.

In this sample, this clonotype turned up a few times. This sequence joins TRBV5-1 and TRBJ2-1, with 8 positions matching TRBD1. The CDR3 extends over 14 amino acids. With V trimmed by 0 bases and J by 8 bases, 4 bases remained unmatched. CDR1 is SGHRS and CDR2 is YFSETQ in the germline V gene. The CDR3 is CASSLGQGWDEQFF. CDR3 sequence (DNA): TGCGCCAGCAGCTTGGGACAGGGGTGGGATGAGCAGTTCTTC. Using reference TRBV5-1 and TRBJ2-1 for the parts outside the CDR3, the full variable domain is KAGVTQTPRYLIKTRGQQVTLSCSPISGHRSVSWYQQTPGQGLQFLFEYFSETQRNKGNFPGRFSGRQFSNSRSEMNVSTLELGDSALYLCASSLGQGWDEQFFGPGTRLTVL.

This CDR3 is CASSPAQGAGETQYF. Here the CDR3 DNA reads TGTGCCAGCAGCCCGGCCCAGGGCGCGGGAGAGACCCAGTACTTC. This chain links TRBV5-5 with TRBJ2-5; D assignment may be TRBD1 or TRBD2 (5 bases each). The CDR3 spans 15 residues. Germline-derived CDR1 and CDR2 are SGHKS and YYEKEE (reference sequence). V gave up 4 bases and J gave up 4 bases, with 17 bases separating them.

The chain links TRBV7-3 to TRBJ2-5; unclear D gene. In germline, CDR1 is SGHTA, CDR2 FQGTGA. Trimming left V 5 bases short and J 3 bases short, with 16 bases between. The CDR3 has 15 amino acids. The CDR3 sequence: CASSPDPYSKETQYF. CDR3 DNA sequence: TGTGCCAGCAGCCCGGACCCGTACAGTAAAGAGACCCAGTACTTC.